The clone carrying this T cell receptor beta chain turned up a few times. What it binds is not known. The record originates from a study of response to subunit inactivated influenza vaccine. Whole-study results and caveats: It was the authors' suggestion that each seasonal influenza vaccination recruits few new T cells.

TCRdb fed the RT-PCR reads into MiXCR, producing one record per CDR3 protein. The data hold roughly 710,000 distinct CDR3 sequences, with about 15% observed a single time. There are 14 residues in the CDR3. Germline V lookup: CDR1 SNHLY, CDR2 FYNNEI. Between the trimmed V and J ends, which lost 7 bases and 2 bases, there was a span of 15 bases. The specimen comprised PBMCs from blood, sampled around 14 days before vaccination. The clonotype comes from a man in his fifties who received an inactivated influenza vaccine. The chain is built from TRBV2 and TRBJ2-7; possibly TRBD2 for D (6 bases). In DNA form, the CDR3 reads TGTGCCAGCAAAGTGGGACTTATTACCTACGAGCAGTACTTC. Translation: CASKVGLITYEQYF.